Below are 8 T cell receptor beta chains sequenced from a single sample in a study of siplizumab effects on memory and regulatory T cells. This table comes from immunoSEQ multiplex PCR, and its TCRdb copy is limited to in-frame clones, with some not included. Of under 140,000 clones listed, roughly 89% are singletons. The sequenced sample was CD4+ T cells sorted from blood. The receptors here all came from a human donor in good health.

The rearrangement links TRBV19 to TRBJ1-5, with D possibly matching TRBD1 (5 bases). Germline V gives CDR1 LNHDA, CDR2 SQIVND (reference sequence). The V and J ends lost 8 bases and 5 bases respectively, with 13 bases between them. CDR3 size: 13 residues. The CDR3 is CASRRGMDQPQHF. The CDR3 DNA reads TGTGCCAGTCGGCGGGGGATGGATCAGCCCCAGCATTTT.

This CDR3 reads CASSVVIGGDPRHEQFF. The CDR3 DNA is TGTGCCAGCAGCGTAGTGATAGGGGGTGACCCACGACATGAGCAGTTCTTC. The V and J genes are TRBV9 and TRBJ2-1; a possible D gene is TRBD1 (6 bases). This CDR3 is 17 amino acids long. V was cut by 0 bases and J by 8 bases, with 21 bases left in between. In germline, CDR1 is SGDLS, CDR2 YYNGEE.

The chain employs TRBV27 and TRBJ1-2; maybe TRBD1 (6 bases). In germline, CDR1 is MNHEY, CDR2 SMNVEV (reference sequence). The CDR3 sequence is 17 residues long. Trimming shortened V by 5 bases and J by 3 bases, and 22 bases separated the two germline ends. The chain's CDR3 is CASSPKTGLHYDYGYTF. DNA for the CDR3: TGTGCCAGCAGTCCCAAAACAGGGCTGCATTATGACTATGGCTACACCTTC.

This clone was found once. The V gene is TRBV10-1, the J gene TRBJ2-1; 9 positions match TRBD2. V shed 2 bases and J 9 bases; nucleotides not matched to a gene: 5. CDR1 WNHNN and CDR2 SYGVQD come from the germline V gene (reference sequence). This CDR3 region has 14 residues. The CDR3 loop is CASSETMREGEQFF. The CDR3 DNA follows: TGCGCCAGCAGTGAGACGATGCGGGAGGGTGAGCAGTTCTTC.

The chain has TRBV2 and TRBJ2-1, with TRBD2 matching over 8 bases. Germline-derived CDR1 and CDR2 are SNHLY and FYNNEI. Losses at the gene ends were 1 base for V and 10 bases for J; bases not matched to a gene: 9. The CDR3 is 15 amino acids. DNA of the CDR3: TGTGCCAGCAGTGAAGGGGCGGGAGGCCTAGGGGAGCAGTTCTTC. Amino acids: CASSEGAGGLGEQFF.

J is TRBJ1-5 and V is TRBV28; no clear D. The CDR3 contains 14 residues. V dropped 10 bases and J dropped 2 bases, with 15 bases sitting between them. CDR1 and CDR2 (germline): MDHEN, SYDVKM. CDR3 sequence: CATRRQGGNQPQHF. For the CDR3, the DNA is TGTGCCACTCGCAGACAAGGCGGCAATCAGCCCCAGCATTTT.

The chain employs TRBV21-1 and TRBJ2-1; the D call of TRBD1 is as the table states it, not checked on the DNA. TRBV21-1 is a pseudogene. This CDR3 is built from 14 residues. The CDR3 DNA sequence: TGTGCCAGCACGGGACAGGGAATCTGGAATGAGCAGTTCTTC. Translation gives CASTGQGIWNEQFF.

This clone was seen once. The chain combines TRBV5-1 with TRBJ2-2; possibly TRBD1 or TRBD2 for D (5 bases each). V lost 4 bases to trimming and J lost 0 bases, with 10 bases between them. Germline V lookup: CDR1 SGHRS, CDR2 YFSETQ. The CDR3 length is 15 residues. CDR3 region: CASSPGTANTGELFF. CDR3 DNA sequence: TGCGCCAGCAGCCCCGGGACGGCGAACACCGGGGAGCTGTTTTTT.